One T cell receptor (beta chain) is described in this entry. This clone was seen just once. It lacks a known antigen. Base qualities are missing; no much larger clone stands one base away. This specimen comes from a study of a mutant IDH1 vaccine in newly diagnosed glioma (dated by TCRdb to about 2021). Regarding the study in general: Of the 25 to 40 patients who were treated, approximately 60% were male and roughly 38% were female, and the mean age was around 40 years. Prior to enrollment, standard therapy consisting of radiotherapy alone, temozolomide alone, or radiochemotherapy with temozolomide had been administered to patients, with the combination being received by most patients. Six visits were used for peripheral blood collection: V03 (baseline), V05, V07, V10, V12 and V13. Longitudinal TCRB deep sequencing was performed for approximately 24 treated patients wherever samples were available for exploratory analyses. General study outcomes and caveats: Pseudoprogression seemed to be unrelated to changes in the top peripheral T cell clonotypes found by TCRB sequencing. The authors stated that sample limitations prevented analyses of patient blood samples from being reproduced. Immune responses induced by the vaccine were seen in around 93% of patients across multiple MHC alleles. Availability determined which PBMC samples were chosen for TCRB deep sequencing.

The time point label, read with the paper, signifies: baseline, week 1 (first vaccination visit). The sample's treatment or condition label, decoded: pre-vaccination baseline after standard-of-care therapy. Newly diagnosed WHO grade 3 or 4 IDH1-mutant astrocytomas showing loss of nuclear ATRX were present in the donors. The samples were drawn from NOA16, a multicentre, single-arm, open-label phase I trial in Germany that tested a mutant IDH1 peptide vaccine in humans for the first time. Visit V03 blood draws served as the baseline sample for immunogenicity testing. Genomic DNA for TCRB sequencing was extracted from EDTA blood using the DNeasy Blood and Tissue Kit. To prepare the library, the immunoSEQ multiplex PCR assay was applied. Following the manufacturer's protocol, the hsTCRB Kit was used to amplify rearranged TCR beta chain sequences. TCRB libraries were sequenced on an Illumina MiSeq. On the study's bioinformatics: The kit vendor's proprietary platform handled demultiplexing, trimming and gene mapping. This is the immuneACCESS table as TCRdb keeps it, with only in-frame sequences that have V and J called. A part of the clones is gone; compared with another copy, unresolved V genes explain less than half, and the rest is unexplained. Clone size and the V and J calls come from that table; the DNA yielded D and trimming. The sample table contains tens of thousands of clones; only one count was recorded for roughly 85% of them. The ten largest clones take up roughly 6.8% of the sample.

Including cysteine and phenylalanine, the CDR3 has 13 amino acids. The retained sequence is limited to the CDR3, 39 bases, with the frame set at the first base. CDR1 and CDR2 are read off the germline V gene as SGHDT and YYEEEE. V is reduced by 5 bases and J by 9 bases, leaving a spacing of 15 bases between them. Rearrangement joined TRBV5-6 to TRBJ1-5, with no confidently assigned D gene. Sample: PBMCs, taken from a glioma patient treated with radiotherapy, temozolomide or both. This receptor was taken from a woman aged 50 to 60 with glioma. The CDR3 here reads CASSNSLERPQHF. The nucleotide sequence reads as follows: TGTGCCAGCAGTAATTCATTGGAGAGGCCCCAGCATTTT.